The rows below give T cell receptor beta chains drawn from one sample of a study of cytomegalovirus exposure and HLA in healthy donors. Produced via immunoSEQ multiplex PCR; TCRdb's table is partial and in-frame only. The repertoire holds 100,000 to 150,000 clones, 80% to 90% seen once, with around 0.99% in the top ten. The sequenced sample was PBMCs. All receptors come from a woman aged 25 to 39 in good health and CMV-seronegative. Each CDR3 is given with its conserved first and last residue. The D gene is left open where the match is weak. Only some rows state a clone size, as once, few, many or a class for expanded clones.

TRBV29-1	TRBJ2-3	.	once	TGCAGCGTTGAAGTGTCGGGTCTGGGCACAGATACGCAGTATTTT	CSVEVSGLGTDTQYF
TRBV9	TRBJ2-5	TRBD1	.	TGTGCCAGCACGAAACAGGGGGAAATTCGAGAGACCCAGTACTTC	CASTKQGEIRETQYF
TRBV4-1	TRBJ2-3	TRBD2	.	TGCGCCAGCAGCCAAGTATACGGGGGGGGCGTTACAGATACGCAGTATTTT	CASSQVYGGGVTDTQYF
TRBV5-5	TRBJ2-2	.	.	TGTGCCAGCAGCTTTCAGGGTGGAAACACCGGGGAGCTGTTTTTT	CASSFQGGNTGELFF
TRBV19	TRBJ2-6	.	.	TGTGCCAGCGGAGGTGGGGGGTTCTCTGGGGCCAACGTCCTGACTTTC	CASGGGGFSGANVLTF
TRBV15	TRBJ1-1	.	.	TGTGCCACCAGCGAAGCACCCCGGGGATTGAACACTGAAGCTTTCTTT	CATSEAPRGLNTEAFF
TRBV6-1	TRBJ1-2	TRBD1	.	TGTGCCAGCAGTGAAGCCCCGGGACAGGGGTATGGTGGCTACACCTTC	CASSEAPGQGYGGYTF
TRBV7-9	TRBJ1-1	TRBD1	.	TGTGCCAGCAGCTTAGGACAGGGCCACACTGAAGCTTTCTTT	CASSLGQGHTEAFF
TRBV4-1	TRBJ1-1	.	.	TGCGCCAGCAGCCAACCGACAGGAGCCGACACTGAAGCTTTCTTT	CASSQPTGADTEAFF
TRBV4-2	TRBJ2-7	TRBD2	once	TGTGCCAGCAGCCCAGCGCTAGCGGCCTACGAGCAGTACTTC	CASSPALAAYEQYF
TRBV11-3	TRBJ2-7	TRBD2	.	TGTGCCAGCAGCTTTAGGGAAGCGGGAGGGCCCTACGAGCAGTACTTC	CASSFREAGGPYEQYF
TRBV18	TRBJ1-2	.	.	TGTGCCAGCTCACCACGGACAGACTCACGGGCAGGTGGCTACACCTTC	CASSPRTDSRAGGYTF
TRBV4-3	TRBJ1-4	TRBD1	.	TGCGCCAGCAGCCAAGACAGGGGGGAAGCAACTAATGAAAAACTGTTTTTT	CASSQDRGEATNEKLFF
TRBV6-6	TRBJ1-1	.	.	TGTGCCAGCGGGGGGGGTTGGCTTTACACTGAAGCTTTCTTT	CASGGGWLYTEAFF
TRBV6-5	TRBJ1-2	.	.	TGTGCCAGCAGTTTCGGGAGGGGGGAATATGGCTACACCTTC	CASSFGRGEYGYTF
TRBV6-1	TRBJ2-1	TRBD2	.	TGTGCCAGCAGTGTGGAACTAGCGGGGGCTTACAATGAGCAGTTCTTC	CASSVELAGAYNEQFF
TRBV18	TRBJ1-1	.	.	TGTGCCAGCTCACCAACGTCCGGGGACACTGAAGCTTTCTTT	CASSPTSGDTEAFF
TRBV11-2	TRBJ2-5	TRBD2	once	TGTGCCAGCTCTTTGGGGGGGGGAGAGACCCAGTACTTC	CASSLGGGETQYF
TRBV5-4	TRBJ2-3	TRBD2	few	TGTGCCAGCAGCTTTAGCGGGGGGGGGAATACGCAGTATTTT	CASSFSGGGNTQYF
TRBV5-4	TRBJ1-1	.	.	TGTGCCAGCAGCTTGGGGACAGCCATTCCGAACACTGAAGCTTTCTTT	CASSLGTAIPNTEAFF
TRBV5-1	TRBJ2-3	.	.	TGCGCCAGCACCGTGGGGAGCAGCCTCACAGATACGCAGTATTTT	CASTVGSSLTDTQYF
TRBV4-1	TRBJ2-4	TRBD2	.	TGCGCCAGCAGCCAAGATTATTTCGGGACTAGCGACTCCAAAAACATTCAGTACTTC	CASSQDYFGTSDSKNIQYF
TRBV18	TRBJ2-2	TRBD2	few	TGTGCCAGCTCACCACTTCTAAGCGGGAGAGGCACCGGGGAGCTGTTTTTT	CASSPLLSGRGTGELFF
TRBV7-9	TRBJ1-5	TRBD1	once	TGTGCCAGCAGCCCCGGACAGGGAGATCAGCCCCAGCATTTT	CASSPGQGDQPQHF
TRBV12-5	TRBJ2-2	TRBD1	.	TGTGCTAGTGCCGGACAGGGGGCCGGGGAGCTGTTTTTT	CASAGQGAGELFF
TRBV27	TRBJ2-1	TRBD2	.	TGTGCCAGCAGTTCAACTAGCGGGGGTTCCTACAATGAGCAGTTCTTC	CASSSTSGGSYNEQFF
TRBV10-3	TRBJ2-7	TRBD1	.	TGTGCCATCAGCCACGACAGGGCGATATCCTACGAGCAGTACTTC	CAISHDRAISYEQYF
TRBV5-1	TRBJ1-2	.	.	TGCGCCAGCAGCTTTCTCACCGAGGACTATGGCTACACCTTC	CASSFLTEDYGYTF
TRBV27	TRBJ1-1	TRBD1	.	TGTGCCAGCAGTCGAGGGACAGGGGGCGCCCGGGCCACTGAAGCTTTCTTT	CASSRGTGGARATEAFF
TRBV2	TRBJ2-5	TRBD2	.	TGTGCCAGCAGTGAATGGGCTAGCGGGGAACAAGAGACCCAGTACTTC	CASSEWASGEQETQYF
TRBV9	TRBJ2-3	TRBD2	.	TGTGCCAGCAGCGGACTAGCGGGGTCCAACACAGATACGCAGTATTTT	CASSGLAGSNTDTQYF
TRBV5-6	TRBJ2-7	TRBD1	once	TGTGCCAGCAGCTTGACCGGGACAGGGGTCTACGAGCAGTACTTC	CASSLTGTGVYEQYF
TRBV18	TRBJ2-3	TRBD1	.	TGTGCCACCCGAGGGACAGGGGTGGTAGATACGCAGTATTTT	CATRGTGVVDTQYF
TRBV7-7	TRBJ1-2	.	.	TGTGCTAGCAGCTTAGTAGTGGACTGCGAGTATGGCTACACCTTC	CASSLVVDCEYGYTF
TRBV13	TRBJ2-7	.	once	TGCGCCAGCAGCTTAGAGGCGGGTTCGAGCTCCTACGAGCAGTACTTC	CASSLEAGSSSYEQYF
TRBV2	TRBJ2-1	.	.	TGTGCCAGCAGCACGACAGGTGAGCAGTTCTTC	CASSTTGEQFF
TRBV7-9	TRBJ2-1	TRBD2	.	TGTGCCAGCAGCTTAGGTTTACTAGCGGGGGCTCTCAGGGAGCAGTTCTTC	CASSLGLLAGALREQFF
TRBV4-2	TRBJ2-5	.	.	TGTGCCAGCAGCCAAGATCAGGCGGGGTACCAAGAGACCCAGTACTTC	CASSQDQAGYQETQYF
TRBV27	TRBJ2-6	TRBD1	.	TGTGCCAGCAGTTTATCCTTTGTGGGACAGGAGACAGGGGCCAACGTCCTGACTTTC	CASSLSFVGQETGANVLTF
TRBV4-1	TRBJ1-1	TRBD1	.	TGCGCCAGCAGGCCTAGACAGGGAAACACTGAAGCTTTCTTT	CASRPRQGNTEAFF
TRBV5-1	TRBJ1-2	TRBD1	once	TGCGCCAGCAGACAGACAGGGGCGGTTTATGGCTACACCTTC	CASRQTGAVYGYTF
TRBV5-1	TRBJ2-5	.	.	TGCGCCAGCAGCCCTTCCGGACAGTACCAAGAGACCCAGTACTTC	CASSPSGQYQETQYF
TRBV5-1	TRBJ1-6	.	.	TGCGCCAGCAGCTTGGAAGGGAGTGGTAATTCACCCCTCCACTTT	CASSLEGSGNSPLHF
TRBV7-9	TRBJ1-1	TRBD1	.	TGTGCCAGCAGCTTGACAGGGGCCCTGAACACTGAAGCTTTCTTT	CASSLTGALNTEAFF
TRBV6-1	TRBJ1-5	.	few	TGTGCCAGCAGTCAACTCTCTGGTCAGCCCCAGCATTTT	CASSQLSGQPQHF
TRBV30	TRBJ2-5	TRBD1	.	TGTGCCTGGAGTGTTCAGGGGGCCGGGGAGACCCAGTACTTC	CAWSVQGAGETQYF
TRBV5-1	TRBJ2-5	.	.	TGCGCCAGCAGCTTGAGTACCGGCCAAGAGACCCAGTACTTC	CASSLSTGQETQYF